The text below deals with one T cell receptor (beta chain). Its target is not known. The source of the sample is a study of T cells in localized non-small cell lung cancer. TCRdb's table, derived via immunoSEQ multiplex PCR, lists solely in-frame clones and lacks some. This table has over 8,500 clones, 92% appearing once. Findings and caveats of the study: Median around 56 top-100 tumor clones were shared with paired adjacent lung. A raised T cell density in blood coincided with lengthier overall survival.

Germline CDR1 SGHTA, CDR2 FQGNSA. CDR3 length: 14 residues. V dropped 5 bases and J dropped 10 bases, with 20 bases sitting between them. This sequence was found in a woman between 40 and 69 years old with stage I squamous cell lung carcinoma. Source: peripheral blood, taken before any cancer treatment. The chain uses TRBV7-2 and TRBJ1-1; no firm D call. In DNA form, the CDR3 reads TGTGCCAGCAGCAGCTACTTCGAAGGCCGGGGAGCTTTCTTT. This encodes CASSSYFEGRGAFF. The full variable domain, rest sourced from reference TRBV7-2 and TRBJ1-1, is GAGVSQSPSNKVTEKGKDVELRCDPISGHTALYWYRQSLGQGLEFLIYFQGNSAPDKSGLPSDRFSAERTGGSVSTLTIQRTQQEDSAVYLCASSSYFEGRGAFFGQGTRLTVV.